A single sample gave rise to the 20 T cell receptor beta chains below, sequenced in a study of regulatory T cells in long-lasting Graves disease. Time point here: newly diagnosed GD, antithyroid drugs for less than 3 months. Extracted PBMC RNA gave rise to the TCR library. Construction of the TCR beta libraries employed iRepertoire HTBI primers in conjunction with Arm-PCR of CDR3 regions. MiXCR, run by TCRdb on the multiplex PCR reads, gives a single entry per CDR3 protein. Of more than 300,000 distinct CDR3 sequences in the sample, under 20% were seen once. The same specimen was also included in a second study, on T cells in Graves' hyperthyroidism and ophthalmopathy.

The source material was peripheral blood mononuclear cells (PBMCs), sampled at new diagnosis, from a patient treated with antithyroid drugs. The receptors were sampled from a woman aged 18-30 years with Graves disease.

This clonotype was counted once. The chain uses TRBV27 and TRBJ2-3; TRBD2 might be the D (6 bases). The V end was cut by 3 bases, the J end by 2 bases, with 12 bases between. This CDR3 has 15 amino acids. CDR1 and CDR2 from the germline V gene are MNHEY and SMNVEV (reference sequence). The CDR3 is CASSFEGRPTDTQYF. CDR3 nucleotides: TGTGCCAGCAGTTTCGAGGGGAGGCCCACAGATACGCAGTATTTT.

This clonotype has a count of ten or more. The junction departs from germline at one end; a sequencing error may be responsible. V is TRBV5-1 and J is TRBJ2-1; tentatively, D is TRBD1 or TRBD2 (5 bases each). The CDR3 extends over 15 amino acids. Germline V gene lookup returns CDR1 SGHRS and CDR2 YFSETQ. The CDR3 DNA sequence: TGTGCCAGCAGCCCCCCAGGGAGCTCCTACAATGAGCAGTTCTTC. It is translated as CASSPPGSSYNEQFF.

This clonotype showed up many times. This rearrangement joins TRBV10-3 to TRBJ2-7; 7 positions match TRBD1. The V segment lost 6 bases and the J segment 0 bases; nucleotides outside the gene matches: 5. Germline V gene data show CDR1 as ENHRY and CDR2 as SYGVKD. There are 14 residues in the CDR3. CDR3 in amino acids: CAIRGAGGSYEQYF. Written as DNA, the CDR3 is TGTGCCATCAGGGGGGCAGGGGGCTCCTACGAGCAGTACTTC.

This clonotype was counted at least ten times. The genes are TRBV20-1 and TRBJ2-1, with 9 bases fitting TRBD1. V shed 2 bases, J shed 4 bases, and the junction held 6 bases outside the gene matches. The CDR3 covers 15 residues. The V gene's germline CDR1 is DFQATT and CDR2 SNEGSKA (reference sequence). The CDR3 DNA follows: TGCAGTGCTAGAACAAACAGGGGGCGATACAATGAGCAGTTCTTC. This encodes CSARTNRGRYNEQFF.

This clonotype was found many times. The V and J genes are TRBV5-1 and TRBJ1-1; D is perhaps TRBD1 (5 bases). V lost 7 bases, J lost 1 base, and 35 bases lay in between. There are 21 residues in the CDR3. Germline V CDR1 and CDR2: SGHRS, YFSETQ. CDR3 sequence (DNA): TGCGCCAGCCGAATAACCGGGACCCCAAAGGGACCTGGACCTAGGAACACTGAAGCTTTCTTT. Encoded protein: CASRITGTPKGPGPRNTEAFF.

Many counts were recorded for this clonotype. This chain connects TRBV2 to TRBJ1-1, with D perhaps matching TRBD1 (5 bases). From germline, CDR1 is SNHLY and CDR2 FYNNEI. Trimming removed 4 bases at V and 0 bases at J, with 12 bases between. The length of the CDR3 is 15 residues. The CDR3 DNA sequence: TGTGCCAGCAGTGTAGGGGTGCGACTGAACACTGAAGCTTTCTTT. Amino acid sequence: CASSVGVRLNTEAFF.

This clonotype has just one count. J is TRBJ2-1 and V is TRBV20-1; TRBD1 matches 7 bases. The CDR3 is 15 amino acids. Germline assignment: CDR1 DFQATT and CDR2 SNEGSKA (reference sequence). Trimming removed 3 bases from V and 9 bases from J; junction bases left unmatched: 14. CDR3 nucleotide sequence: TGCAGTGCTAGCCGGACAGGCGCAACTTTGGGTGAGCAGTTCTTC. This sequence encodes CSASRTGATLGEQFF.

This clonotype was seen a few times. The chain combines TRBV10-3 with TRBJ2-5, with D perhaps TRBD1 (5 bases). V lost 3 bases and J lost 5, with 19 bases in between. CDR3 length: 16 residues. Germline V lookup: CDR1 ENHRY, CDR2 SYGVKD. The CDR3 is CAISEPMMGLGETQYF. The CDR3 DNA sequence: TGTGCCATCAGTGAACCCATGATGGGGCTGGGGGAGACCCAGTACTTC.

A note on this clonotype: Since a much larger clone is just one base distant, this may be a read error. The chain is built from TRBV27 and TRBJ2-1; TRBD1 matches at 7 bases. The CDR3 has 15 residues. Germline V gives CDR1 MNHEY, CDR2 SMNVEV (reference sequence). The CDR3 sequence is CASSFLGQVLNEQSF. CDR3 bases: TGTGCCAGCAGTTTCCTAGGACAGGTCCTCAATGAGCAGTCCTTC.

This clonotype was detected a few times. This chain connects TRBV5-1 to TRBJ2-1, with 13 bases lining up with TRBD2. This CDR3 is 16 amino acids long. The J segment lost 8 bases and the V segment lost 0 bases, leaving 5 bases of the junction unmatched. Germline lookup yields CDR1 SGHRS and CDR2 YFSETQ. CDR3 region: CASSLGLAGGRDEQFF. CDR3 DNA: TGCGCCAGCAGCTTGGGACTAGCGGGAGGCAGGGATGAGCAGTTCTTC.

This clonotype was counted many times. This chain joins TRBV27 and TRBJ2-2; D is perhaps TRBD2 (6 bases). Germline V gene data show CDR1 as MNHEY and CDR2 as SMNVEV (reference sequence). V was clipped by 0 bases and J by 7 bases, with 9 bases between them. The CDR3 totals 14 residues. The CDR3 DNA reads TGTGCCAGCAGTTTATCTAGCGGTCTCGGGGAGCTGTTTTTT. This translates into CASSLSSGLGELFF.

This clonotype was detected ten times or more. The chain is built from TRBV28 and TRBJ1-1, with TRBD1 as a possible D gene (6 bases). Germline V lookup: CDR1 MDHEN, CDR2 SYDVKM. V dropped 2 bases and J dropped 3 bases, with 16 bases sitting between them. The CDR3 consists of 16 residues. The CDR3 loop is CASSLNPGRGDTEAFF. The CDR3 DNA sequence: TGTGCCAGCAGTTTAAACCCGGGCAGGGGAGACACTGAAGCTTTCTTT.

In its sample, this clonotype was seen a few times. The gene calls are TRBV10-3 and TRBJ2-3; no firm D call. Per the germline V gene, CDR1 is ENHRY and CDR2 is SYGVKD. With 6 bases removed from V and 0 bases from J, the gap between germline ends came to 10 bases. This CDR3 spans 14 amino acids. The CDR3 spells CAIRPDDSTDTQYF. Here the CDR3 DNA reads TGTGCCATCAGACCCGACGACAGCACAGATACGCAGTATTTT.

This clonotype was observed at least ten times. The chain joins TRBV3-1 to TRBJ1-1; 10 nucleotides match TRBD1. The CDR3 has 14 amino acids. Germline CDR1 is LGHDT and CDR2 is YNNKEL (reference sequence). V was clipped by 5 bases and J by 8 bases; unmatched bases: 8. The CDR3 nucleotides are TGTGCCAGCAGCTCCCGGGACAGGGGACAGGAAGCTTTCTTT. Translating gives CASSSRDRGQEAFF.

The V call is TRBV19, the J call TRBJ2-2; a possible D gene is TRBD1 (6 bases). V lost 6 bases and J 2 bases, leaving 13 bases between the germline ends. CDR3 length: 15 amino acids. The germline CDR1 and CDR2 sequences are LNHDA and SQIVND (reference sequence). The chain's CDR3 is CASSKTGKNTGELFF. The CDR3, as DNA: TGTGCCAGTAGCAAAACAGGGAAAAACACCGGGGAGCTGTTTTTT.

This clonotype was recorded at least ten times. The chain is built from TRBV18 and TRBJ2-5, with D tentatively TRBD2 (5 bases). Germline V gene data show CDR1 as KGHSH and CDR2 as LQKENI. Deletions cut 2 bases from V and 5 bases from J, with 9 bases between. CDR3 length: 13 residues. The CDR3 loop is CASSPEGWETQYF. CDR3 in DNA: TGTGCCAGCTCACCAGAGGGTTGGGAGACCCAGTACTTC.

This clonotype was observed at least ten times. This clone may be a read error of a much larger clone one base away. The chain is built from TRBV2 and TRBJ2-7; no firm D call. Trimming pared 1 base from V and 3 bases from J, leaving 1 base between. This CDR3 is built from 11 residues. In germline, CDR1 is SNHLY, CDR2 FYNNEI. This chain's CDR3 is CASSEDYEQYF. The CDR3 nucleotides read TGTGCCAGCAGTGAAGACTACGAGCAGTACTTC.

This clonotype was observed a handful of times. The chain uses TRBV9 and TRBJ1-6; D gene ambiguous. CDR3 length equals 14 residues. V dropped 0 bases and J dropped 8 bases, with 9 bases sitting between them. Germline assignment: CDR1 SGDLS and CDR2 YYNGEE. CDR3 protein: CASSVGRFDSPLHF. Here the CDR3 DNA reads TGTGCCAGCAGCGTAGGCAGGTTCGATTCACCCCTCCACTTT.

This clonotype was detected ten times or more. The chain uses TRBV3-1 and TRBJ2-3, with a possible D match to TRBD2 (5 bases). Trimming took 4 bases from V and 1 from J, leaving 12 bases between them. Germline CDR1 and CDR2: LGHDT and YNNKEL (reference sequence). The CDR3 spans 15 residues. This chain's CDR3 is CASSLGRVRTDTQYF. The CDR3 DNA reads TGTGCCAGCAGCCTCGGGCGGGTCCGCACAGATACGCAGTATTTT.

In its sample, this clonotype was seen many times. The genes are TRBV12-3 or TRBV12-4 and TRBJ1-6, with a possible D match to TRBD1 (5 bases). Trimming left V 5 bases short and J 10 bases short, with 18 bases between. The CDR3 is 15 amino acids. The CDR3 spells CASSPRQGLVSPLHF. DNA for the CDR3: TGTGCCAGCAGTCCCCGGCAGGGACTTGTATCACCCCTCCACTTT.